This T cell receptor (beta chain) was sequenced in a study of immune evolution from preneoplasia to lung adenocarcinoma. General study results and limits: Compared with EGFR-mutant or double wild-type lesions, KRAS-mutant nodules were more clonal. Normal lung had highest clonality; later lesions appeared denser, more diverse. Top clone share appeared to fall from AAH through AIS, MIA, adenocarcinoma.

Concerning this clone: Its antigen is as yet unknown.

Patients had resection in Japan or China between the mid-2010s and the late 2010s. Generated by immunoSEQ multiplex PCR, the TCRdb table keeps only in-frame clones and is missing some. The table lists around 4,100 clones, 86% of them singletons. The sequenced sample was FFPE minimally invasive lung adenocarcinoma tissue. The TCR was taken from a person between 65 and 80 years old with lung adenocarcinoma.

The CDR3 spells CASSYTQGIMNTEAFF. The CDR3, as DNA: TGTGCCAGCAGCTATACGCAGGGGATCATGAACACTGAAGCTTTCTTT. The chain carries TRBV5-5 and TRBJ1-1; tentative D call: TRBD1 (6 bases). CDR1 is SGHKS and CDR2 is YYEKEE in the germline V gene (reference sequence). The germline V and J ends were trimmed by 3 bases and 0 bases, with 15 bases remaining between them. There are 16 residues in the CDR3.